This T cell receptor beta chain was captured by sequencing in a study of blood T cell repertoires in COVID-19. V was cut by 0 bases and J by 11 bases, with 19 bases left in between. This CDR3 is 15 amino acids long. Germline V lookup: CDR1 LNHNV, CDR2 YYDKDF (reference sequence). This table comes from immunoSEQ multiplex PCR, and its TCRdb copy is limited to in-frame clones, with some not included. The repertoire has around 700,000 clones, over 80% of them found once; the top ten carry about 0.24%. The chain employs TRBV15 and TRBJ1-1; tentative D call: TRBD1 (5 bases). The receptor's source is a woman aged 18-29 years with acute or convalescent COVID-19. Input material: peripheral blood. The DNA for the CDR3 is TGTGCCACCAGCAGAGATCCGGACGATAGGGGAATGGCTTTCTTT. This encodes CATSRDPDDRGMAFF.